The 14 T cell receptor beta chains presented below share a single source sample, sequenced in a study of OX40 agonist ivuxolimab in advanced cancers. Assay used: immunoSEQ multiplex PCR; TCRdb lists only in-frame clones, some missing. The data show 70,000 to 95,000 clones, roughly nine tenths seen once. The sequencing here drew on CD4+ or CD8+ T cells sorted from blood, taken in a trial of the OX40 agonist ivuxolimab. These receptors were collected from an adult with an advanced solid tumor such as melanoma, head and neck, liver or kidney cancer.

The chain has TRBV5-6 and TRBJ2-5; unclear D gene. There are 13 residues in the CDR3. Germline lookup yields CDR1 SGHDT and CDR2 YYEEEE. V lost 4 bases and J 7 bases, leaving 14 bases between the germline ends. As DNA, the CDR3 is TGTGCCAGCAGCGCTCGACCGGTGCGGACCCAGTACTTC. It codes for CASSARPVRTQYF.

The rearrangement links TRBV4-1 to TRBJ2-3; TRBD2 matches 13 bases. CDR1 is MGHRA, CDR2 YSYEKL, per germline. With 1 base clipped from V and 6 bases from J, the junction kept 4 bases outside the gene matches. The CDR3 is 16 amino acids. CDR3 nucleotides: TGCGCCAGCAGCCAAGCCAGGACTAGCGGGAGTGATACGCAGTATTTT. The encoded protein is CASSQARTSGSDTQYF.

The chain recombines TRBV19 with TRBJ2-3, with D perhaps matching TRBD2 (5 bases). V was shortened by 3 bases and J by 1 base, with 14 bases between the two germline ends. CDR3 length: 16 residues. Germline CDR1 LNHDA, CDR2 SQIVND (reference sequence). This CDR3 is CASSMSLGSRTDTQYF. DNA for the CDR3: TGTGCCAGTAGTATGTCACTAGGGTCTCGCACAGATACGCAGTATTTT.

The V call is TRBV10-3, the J call TRBJ2-3; weak D call: TRBD2 (6 bases). Germline values: CDR1 ENHRY, CDR2 SYGVKD. The CDR3 covers 15 residues. The V end was cut by 2 bases, the J end by 2 bases, with 11 bases between. The CDR3 nucleotides read TGTGCCATCAGTGAGGGCGGGGCGGACACAGATACGCAGTATTTT. It codes for CAISEGGADTDTQYF.

This clone was seen a handful of times. For the CDR3, the DNA is TGTGCCAGCAGCTTGACAGGAGGTCAATTCAACGTCCTGACTTTC. Translating gives CASSLTGGQFNVLTF. V is TRBV5-6 and J is TRBJ2-6; D could derive from TRBD1 or TRBD2 (5 bases each). The CDR3 extends over 15 amino acids. Germline V CDR1 and CDR2: SGHDT, YYEEEE. V lost 1 base to trimming and J lost 9 bases, with 14 bases between them.

The V gene is TRBV27, the J gene TRBJ1-4; D gene uncertain. This CDR3 has 15 residues. Trimming cost V 0 bases and J 8 bases, with 13 bases left between them. Germline assignment: CDR1 MNHEY and CDR2 SMNVEV (reference sequence). DNA of the CDR3: TGTGCCAGCAGTTTATCGATGGGAGGTAAAGAAAAACTGTTTTTT. Its protein is CASSLSMGGKEKLFF.

The chain combines TRBV7-3 with TRBJ2-3; 8 bases are shared with TRBD2. V was clipped by 5 bases and J by 3 bases; unmatched bases: 7. This CDR3 has 15 amino acids. Looked up from germline, CDR1 is SGHTA and CDR2 is FQGTGA. CDR3 residues: CASSLVAGFTDTQYF. The CDR3 DNA reads TGTGCCAGCAGCCTCGTAGCGGGATTTACAGATACGCAGTATTTT.

The V gene is TRBV7-9, the J gene TRBJ1-1, with a tentative D call TRBD1 (5 bases). CDR1 is SEHNR, CDR2 FQNEAQ, per germline (reference sequence). The CDR3 length is 13 residues. Trimming removed 4 bases from V and 1 base from J, with 7 bases in between. The CDR3 DNA reads as TGTGCCAGCAGCTACGACAGGAACACTGAAGCTTTCTTT. It is translated as CASSYDRNTEAFF.

The rearrangement joins TRBV28 to TRBJ2-1; 8 bases map to TRBD1. The CDR3 extends over 14 amino acids. The junction had 7 bases not matched to a gene; V was cut back by 6 bases and J by 6 bases. The germline gives CDR1 MDHEN, CDR2 SYDVKM. This chain's CDR3 is CASSAPTGVNEQFF. The CDR3 DNA sequence: TGTGCCAGCAGCGCCCCGACAGGGGTCAATGAGCAGTTCTTC.

The chain has TRBV9 and TRBJ1-2; D ambiguous. The ends were cut back, 3 bases at V and 1 base at J, with 16 bases in the middle. The CDR3 runs 16 residues. CDR1 is SGDLS and CDR2 is YYNGEE in the germline V gene. As DNA, the CDR3 is TGTGCCAGCAGCGATTCGATAAAGACGTATAACTATGGCTACACCTTC. Its translation is CASSDSIKTYNYGYTF. Drawing the rest from reference TRBV9 and TRBJ1-2, the complete variable domain is DSGVTQTPKHLITATGQRVTLRCSPRSGDLSVYWYQQSLDQGLQFLIQYYNGEERAKGNILERFSAQQFPDLHSELNLSSLELGDSALYFCASSDSIKTYNYGYTFGSGTRLTVV.

This clone has only one observation. J is TRBJ1-1 and V is TRBV7-8; D gene unclear. With 1 base removed from V and 1 base from J, the gap between germline ends came to 4 bases. This CDR3 spans 13 amino acids. Looked up from germline, CDR1 is SGHVS and CDR2 is FQNEAQ. CDR3 DNA sequence: TGTGCCAGCAGCTTAGATAGGAACACTGAAGCTTTCTTT. The encoded protein is CASSLDRNTEAFF.

The chain couples TRBV29-1 to TRBJ2-1; 7 bases line up with TRBD2. The V and J ends lost 3 bases and 8 bases, in that order; junction bases with no gene match: 7. The CDR3 loop spans 13 amino acids. CDR1 is SQVTM and CDR2 is ANQGSEA in the germline V gene. CDR3 DNA: TGCAGCGTTGACCCCCAGCGGGACTATGAGCAGTTCTTC. Its protein is CSVDPQRDYEQFF.

The genes are TRBV5-5 and TRBJ1-4; a possible D gene is TRBD1 (5 bases). The ends were cut back, 1 base at V and 6 bases at J, with 13 bases in the middle. The CDR3 sequence is 15 residues long. From germline, CDR1 is SGHKS and CDR2 YYEKEE (reference sequence). DNA for the CDR3: TGTGCCAGCAGCTTGTTGGGGGGTCCTGATGAAAAACTGTTTTTT. Residues: CASSLLGGPDEKLFF.

The chain is built from TRBV5-1 and TRBJ2-3; 10 nucleotides align to TRBD2. There are 19 residues in the CDR3. Germline V lookup: CDR1 SGHRS, CDR2 YFSETQ. The ends lost 2 bases at V and 3 bases at J; junction bases unmatched: 15. The CDR3 nucleotides are TGCGCCAGCAGCTTCCAGGGGTTGAGCGGGAGGGCCCGGACAGATACGCAGTATTTT. It encodes CASSFQGLSGRARTDTQYF.